The sequence of this TCR beta chain was determined in a study of spatial heterogeneity in lung cancer. This clonotype was counted at least ten times. Time point specified: sample taken at primary tumor resection. Looked up from germline, CDR1 is SGHTA and CDR2 is FQGNSA. V trimming: 5 bases; J trimming: 0 bases; junction bases outside the gene matches: 11. The CDR3 covers 17 residues. One entry per CDR3 protein results from TCRdb running MiXCR on the 5' RACE reads. The data hold over 50,000 distinct CDR3 sequences, with roughly 5.9% observed a single time. The source is a female donor with early-stage non-small cell lung cancer. Sequenced material: PBMCs, taken at surgery. The V gene is TRBV7-2, the J gene TRBJ2-5; 8 nucleotides line up with TRBD2. The CDR3 protein is CASSQPRGGVYQETQYF. For the CDR3, the DNA is TGTGCCAGCAGCCAACCCCGGGGGGGGGTCTACCAAGAGACCCAGTACTTC.